The 9 T cell receptor beta chains reported below all come from one sample, sequenced in a study of shared clonotypes between healthy human individuals. Libraries were prepared by immunoSEQ multiplex PCR; TCRdb keeps only in-frame clonotypes and omits some of them. The table has around 560,000 clones, roughly 95% seen once. Naive CD8 cells lacked CD45RO, underwent positive selection for CCR7 and left out terminally differentiated effector memory CD45RA+ cells. The specimen was naive CD8+ T cells sorted from blood. The receptors derive from a woman aged 30 to 39 in good health.

The chain links TRBV5-1 to TRBJ2-5; TRBD1 matches 7 bases. The end of the DNA is better explained by TRBJ2-7, so the J call may be wrong. Germline-derived CDR1 and CDR2 are SGHRS and YFSETQ. This CDR3 has 13 amino acids. CDR3 loop: CASSYGTEYEQYF. CDR3 DNA: TGCGCCAGCAGCTACGGGACAGAGTACGAGCAGTACTTC.

The V and J genes are TRBV9 and TRBJ1-4, with TRBD1 as a possible D gene (6 bases). The germline gives CDR1 SGDLS, CDR2 YYNGEE. CDR3 length: 14 residues. V lost 4 bases, J lost 8 bases, and 15 bases lay in between. The DNA for the CDR3 is TGTGCCAGCAGCCCTCCTACAGGGATCGAAAAACTGTTTTTT. Translating it yields CASSPPTGIEKLFF.

Written as DNA, the CDR3 is TGTGCCAGCAGCTTTAACCAACCCGCCGAGCAGTACTTC. This gives the protein CASSFNQPAEQYF. The chain links TRBV11-2 to TRBJ2-7; no firm D call. Germline CDR1 and CDR2: SGHAT and FQNNGV. Trimming removed 3 bases from V and 6 bases from J, with 12 bases in between. This CDR3 spans 13 amino acids.

The CDR3 loop reads CASSLAGLGADYEQYF. CDR3 coding DNA: TGTGCCAGCAGCTTAGCGGGCTTGGGGGCCGACTACGAGCAGTACTTC. The V and J genes are TRBV7-9 and TRBJ2-5; perhaps TRBD1 as D (6 bases). The J call is doubtful: the DNA matches TRBJ2-7 better. Germline V gene data show CDR1 as SEHNR and CDR2 as FQNEAQ (reference sequence). The CDR3 runs to 16 residues.

As regards this clone: This sample includes further DNA sequences coding for the same CDR3. This chain connects TRBV27 to TRBJ2-7; D possibly uses TRBD1 or TRBD2 (5 bases each). This CDR3 comprises 13 residues. V was clipped by 4 bases and J by 1 base, with 8 bases between them. Germline V lookup: CDR1 MNHEY, CDR2 SMNVEV (reference sequence). Here the CDR3 reads CASSWGPSYEQYF. The CDR3 bases are TGTGCCAGCAGTTGGGGACCTTCCTACGAGCAGTACTTC.

This clone was observed a single time. The chain joins TRBV7-9 to TRBJ1-2, with 7 bases that match TRBD1. Trimming took 5 bases from V and 0 from J; bases not matched to a gene: 3. This CDR3 contains 14 residues. The germline CDR1 and CDR2 sequences are SEHNR and FQNEAQ (reference sequence). CDR3 loop: CASSTGTANYGYTF. CDR3 sequence (DNA): TGTGCCAGCAGCACAGGGACAGCTAACTATGGCTACACCTTC.

Concerning this clone: The sample contains more than one DNA sequence encoding this CDR3. CDR3 protein: CASSLIAGELFF. The CDR3 DNA reads as TGTGCCAGCAGTTTGATTGCGGGGGAGCTGTTTTTT. The chain carries TRBV27 and TRBJ2-2; D not certain. V gave up 3 bases and J gave up 8 bases, with 7 bases separating them. Per the germline V gene, CDR1 is MNHEY and CDR2 is SMNVEV (reference sequence). CDR3 length: 12 amino acids.

The rearrangement links TRBV5-4 to TRBJ2-1; D might be TRBD1 or TRBD2, each matching 5 bases. The length of the CDR3 is 13 residues. Trimming cost V 2 bases and J 8 bases, with 11 bases left between them. Germline values: CDR1 SGHNT, CDR2 YYREEE (reference sequence). CDR3 amino acids: CASSLGENDEQFF. The CDR3 DNA sequence: TGTGCCAGCAGCTTAGGGGAGAACGATGAGCAGTTCTTC.

This chain uses TRBV28 with TRBJ1-1; 10 bases match TRBD1. V trimming: 8 bases; J trimming: 11 bases; junction bases outside the gene matches: 17. Per the germline V gene, CDR1 is MDHEN and CDR2 is SYDVKM. CDR3 length: 15 amino acids. Written as DNA, the CDR3 is TGTGCCAGCCGGAGGACAGGGGGGTTTGACTTGAAGGCTTTCTTT. Its translation: CASRRTGGFDLKAFF.